The 21 T cell receptor beta chains below were found in one sample sequenced in a study of CD8 T cells in Susac syndrome. Reverse transcription of roughly 0.5 to 1 ug RNA was carried out with random hexamers. TCRdb reanalysed the immunoSEQ multiplex PCR reads using MiXCR and keeps one entry per CDR3 protein. The data contain about 85,000 distinct CDR3 sequences, approximately 94% of them singletons. The sequenced sample consisted of CD8+ T cells from PBMCs. The receptors here all came from a human donor in good health.

V usage is TRBV6-2 or TRBV6-3 and J usage is TRBJ1-2; weak D call: TRBD1 (6 bases). Trimming removed 8 bases at V and 2 bases at J, with 15 bases between. This CDR3 region has 14 residues. Germline V gene data show CDR1 as MNHEY and CDR2 as SVGEGT. CDR3 sequence reads: CASDTGKWNYGYTF. CDR3 DNA sequence: TGTGCCAGCGATACAGGGAAATGGAACTATGGCTACACCTTC.

The chain recombines TRBV15 with TRBJ1-2, with a tentative D call TRBD1 (6 bases). Trimming took off 5 bases at V and 4 bases at J, with 14 bases between the two ends. Germline V CDR1 and CDR2: LNHNV, YYDKDF (reference sequence). This CDR3 has 14 residues. Here the CDR3 DNA reads TGTGCCACCAGCGAGAGACAGGCTCTCTATGGCTACACCTTC. Its protein product is CATSERQALYGYTF.

V gene TRBV11-2 combines with J gene TRBJ2-1; possible D gene TRBD1, 6 bases. Trimming took 5 bases from V and 4 from J, leaving 18 bases between them. The germline CDR1 and CDR2 sequences are SGHAT and FQNNGV. The CDR3 covers 16 residues. The CDR3 DNA follows: TGTGCCAGCAGCGTTAGGACAGTCAACATATACAATGAGCAGTTCTTC. Translated, it gives CASSVRTVNIYNEQFF.

The chain carries TRBV4-1 and TRBJ2-7; 7 bases align to TRBD2. Trimming cost V 0 bases and J 1 base; bases outside gene matches: 6. The CDR3 runs to 16 residues. CDR1 is MGHRA and CDR2 is YSYEKL in the germline V gene. The CDR3 DNA follows: TGCGCCAGCAGCCAAGATCTGGGGGGGGGATCCTACGAGCAGTACTTC. It codes for CASSQDLGGGSYEQYF.

This chain links TRBV7-9 with TRBJ2-3, with 9 positions matching TRBD1. Trimming cost V 4 bases and J 4 bases; bases outside gene matches: 3. The CDR3 runs to 14 residues. The germline V gene encodes CDR1 SEHNR and CDR2 FQNEAQ (reference sequence). The CDR3, as DNA: TGTGCCAGCAGCTCGGACAGGGGCCCAGATACGCAGTATTTT. This translates into CASSSDRGPDTQYF.

This chain uses TRBV27 with TRBJ2-2, with D perhaps being TRBD1 or TRBD2 (5 bases each). V dropped 3 bases and J dropped 4 bases, with 15 bases sitting between them. CDR3 size: 16 residues. Germline lookup yields CDR1 MNHEY and CDR2 SMNVEV (reference sequence). The CDR3 DNA reads TGTGCCAGCAGTTTCTGGTGGGGGAGATCCACCGGGGAGCTGTTTTTT. It yields the protein CASSFWWGRSTGELFF.

This clonotype came up once. The gene calls are TRBV7-9 and TRBJ2-1, with D perhaps matching TRBD1 (5 bases). V was clipped by 2 bases and J by 7 bases, with 18 bases between them. The CDR3 sequence is 16 residues long. Per germline, CDR1 SEHNR and CDR2 FQNEAQ (reference sequence). CDR3 region: CASSLTLAGLGNEQFF. DNA of the CDR3: TGTGCCAGCAGCTTAACCTTAGCAGGGCTTGGAAATGAGCAGTTCTTC.

The chain uses TRBV6-6 and TRBJ1-1, with unresolved D. The ends were cut back, 5 bases at V and 11 bases at J, with 12 bases in the middle. Germline values: CDR1 MNHNY, CDR2 SVGAGI (reference sequence). The CDR3 is 11 residues long. The CDR3 DNA reads as TGTGCCAGCAGTGACCGCTACGGGGCTTTCTTT. Encoded protein: CASSDRYGAFF.

The gene calls are TRBV29-1 and TRBJ2-6, with D tentatively TRBD1 (5 bases). The V end lost 3 bases, the J end lost 0 bases, and 18 bases lay between the germline ends. The CDR3 extends over 18 amino acids. From germline, CDR1 is SQVTM and CDR2 ANQGSEA. This CDR3 is CSVDRPGHLDSGANVLTF. Here the CDR3 DNA reads TGCAGCGTTGACCGCCCTGGACACCTCGACTCTGGGGCCAACGTCCTGACTTTC.

The chain recombines TRBV15 with TRBJ2-5; TRBD2 matches 8 bases. Germline V gene data show CDR1 as LNHNV and CDR2 as YYDKDF (reference sequence). The ends lost 0 bases at V and 0 bases at J; junction bases unmatched: 12. The CDR3 contains 19 residues. The CDR3 sequence: CATSREGLGFLGDQETQYF. Here the CDR3 DNA reads TGTGCCACCAGCAGAGAGGGACTAGGTTTTCTCGGCGACCAAGAGACCCAGTACTTC.

This rearrangement joins TRBV7-9 to TRBJ2-2; a possible D gene is TRBD2 (5 bases). The germline gives CDR1 SEHNR, CDR2 FQNEAQ (reference sequence). Trimming stripped 2 bases from V and 0 bases from J, with 10 bases between. The CDR3 totals 16 residues. DNA of the CDR3: TGTGCCAGCAGCTTACGAGGGAGTTCGAACACCGGGGAGCTGTTTTTT. It translates to CASSLRGSSNTGELFF.

V and J are TRBV29-1 and TRBJ2-5, with TRBD1 as a possible D gene (5 bases). The CDR3 extends over 12 amino acids. V lost 5 bases, J lost 4 bases, and 11 bases lay in between. Germline V gene sequence: CDR1 SQVTM, CDR2 ANQGSEA. The CDR3 DNA is TGCAGCGTTCAGGCAGGGCCAGAGACCCAGTACTTC. Amino acid sequence: CSVQAGPETQYF.

This clonotype appeared a few times. The J gene is TRBJ2-7, the V gene TRBV28; D gene ambiguous. This CDR3 region has 11 residues. Germline CDR1 reads MDHEN; CDR2 reads SYDVKM. Trimming took 4 bases from V and 7 from J, leaving 8 bases between them. The CDR3 bases are TGTGCCAGCAGTTCCCGCGGAGAGCAGTACGTC. Its protein is CASSSRGEQYV.

The genes are TRBV5-1 and TRBJ2-7; the match to TRBD2 covers 7 bases. The V gene end was trimmed by 0 bases and the J gene end by 2 bases; junction bases not matched to a gene: 5. The CDR3 extends over 15 amino acids. CDR1 is SGHRS and CDR2 is YFSETQ in the germline V gene. CDR3 protein: CASSLGLAVTYEQYF. The CDR3 DNA follows: TGCGCCAGCAGCTTGGGGCTAGCGGTAACCTACGAGCAGTACTTC. The full variable domain, in which reference TRBV5-1 and TRBJ2-7 provide the parts outside the CDR3, is KAGVTQTPRYLIKTRGQQVTLSCSPISGHRSVSWYQQTPGQGLQFLFEYFSETQRNKGNFPGRFSGRQFSNSRSEMNVSTLELGDSALYLCASSLGLAVTYEQYFGPGTRLTVT.

V usage is TRBV7-9 and J usage is TRBJ1-1, with 7 bases fitting TRBD1. The germline CDR1 and CDR2 sequences are SEHNR and FQNEAQ (reference sequence). J lost 4 bases, V lost 4 bases, and 9 bases had no gene match. The CDR3 extends over 15 amino acids. The CDR3 nucleotides are TGTGCCAGCAGCTCGACGACAGGGTCTTTCACTGAAGCTTTCTTT. It specifies CASSSTTGSFTEAFF.

The chain links TRBV6-4 to TRBJ2-2, with 9 bases lining up with TRBD2. Per the germline V gene, CDR1 is MRHNA and CDR2 is SNTAGT. The junction had 2 bases not matched to a gene; V was cut back by 0 bases and J by 6 bases. This CDR3 is 15 amino acids long. The CDR3 DNA sequence: TGTGCCAGCAGTGACTCCGCGGGGGGGCCCGGGGAGCTGTTTTTT. Its protein product is CASSDSAGGPGELFF.

This clonotype appeared once. The V gene is TRBV15, the J gene TRBJ1-1; 11 nucleotides match TRBD1. With 3 bases clipped from V and 3 bases from J, the junction kept 6 bases outside the gene matches. CDR3 length: 16 residues. Looked up from germline, CDR1 is LNHNV and CDR2 is YYDKDF (reference sequence). The CDR3 sequence: CATSSILGQGDTEAFF. CDR3 nucleotide sequence: TGTGCCACCAGCAGTATATTGGGACAGGGGGACACTGAAGCTTTCTTT.

CDR3: CASSAGTYEQYF. CDR3 coding DNA: TGTGCCAGCAGTGCGGGGACCTACGAGCAGTACTTC. The J gene is TRBJ2-7, the V gene TRBV6-5; maybe TRBD2 (6 bases). The CDR3 has 12 amino acids. Germline assignment: CDR1 MNHEY and CDR2 SVGAGI. V shed 5 bases and J shed 2 bases, with 7 bases lying between them.

A single count supports this clonotype. The rearrangement links TRBV7-9 to TRBJ2-5, with D perhaps TRBD2 (5 bases). Trimming stripped 7 bases from V and 1 base from J, with 16 bases between. The CDR3 is 15 amino acids. The germline V gene has CDR1 SEHNR and CDR2 FQNEAQ (reference sequence). CDR3 in DNA: TGTGCCAGCATCAACGGCGGGCGGTCCCAAGAGACCCAGTACTTC. This gives the protein CASINGGRSQETQYF.

The chain employs TRBV7-6 and TRBJ2-3; weak D call: TRBD1 (6 bases). The germline CDR1 and CDR2 sequences are SGHVS and FNYEAQ. The V and J ends lost 5 bases and 6 bases respectively, with 15 bases between them. There are 14 residues in the CDR3. The CDR3 reads CASSPTQGTDTQYF. The CDR3 region has the DNA TGTGCCAGCAGCCCTACACAGGGAACCGATACGCAGTATTTT.

The genes are TRBV11-2 and TRBJ2-1, with TRBD2 matching over 13 bases. Trimming cost V 1 base and J 1 base; bases outside gene matches: 7. Germline CDR1 is SGHAT and CDR2 is FQNNGV. The length of the CDR3 is 19 residues. The DNA for the CDR3 is TGTGCCAGCAGCTTAGGAGCCGTACTAGCGGGGGGGTCCTACAATGAGCAGTTCTTC. Its protein is CASSLGAVLAGGSYNEQFF. Together with reference TRBV11-2 and TRBJ2-1, the CDR3 gives the full variable domain: EAGVAQSPRYKIIEKRQSVAFWCNPISGHATLYWYQQILGQGPKLLIQFQNNGVVDDSQLPKDRFSAERLKGVDSTLKIQPAKLEDSAVYLCASSLGAVLAGGSYNEQFFGPGTRLTVL.